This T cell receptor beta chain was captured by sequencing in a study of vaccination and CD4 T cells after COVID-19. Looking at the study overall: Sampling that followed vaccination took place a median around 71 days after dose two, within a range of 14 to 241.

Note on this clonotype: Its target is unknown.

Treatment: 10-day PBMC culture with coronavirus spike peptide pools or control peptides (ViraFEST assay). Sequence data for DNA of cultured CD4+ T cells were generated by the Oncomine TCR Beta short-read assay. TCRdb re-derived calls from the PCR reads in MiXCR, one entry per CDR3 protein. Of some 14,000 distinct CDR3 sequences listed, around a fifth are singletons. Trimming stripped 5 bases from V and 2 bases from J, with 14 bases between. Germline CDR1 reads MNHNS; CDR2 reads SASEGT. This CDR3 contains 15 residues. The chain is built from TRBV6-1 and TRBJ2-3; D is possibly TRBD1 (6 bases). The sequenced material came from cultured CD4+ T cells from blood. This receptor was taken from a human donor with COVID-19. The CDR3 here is CASSILGALTDTQYF. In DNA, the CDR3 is TGTGCCAGCAGTATTCTGGGGGCTCTCACAGATACGCAGTATTTT.